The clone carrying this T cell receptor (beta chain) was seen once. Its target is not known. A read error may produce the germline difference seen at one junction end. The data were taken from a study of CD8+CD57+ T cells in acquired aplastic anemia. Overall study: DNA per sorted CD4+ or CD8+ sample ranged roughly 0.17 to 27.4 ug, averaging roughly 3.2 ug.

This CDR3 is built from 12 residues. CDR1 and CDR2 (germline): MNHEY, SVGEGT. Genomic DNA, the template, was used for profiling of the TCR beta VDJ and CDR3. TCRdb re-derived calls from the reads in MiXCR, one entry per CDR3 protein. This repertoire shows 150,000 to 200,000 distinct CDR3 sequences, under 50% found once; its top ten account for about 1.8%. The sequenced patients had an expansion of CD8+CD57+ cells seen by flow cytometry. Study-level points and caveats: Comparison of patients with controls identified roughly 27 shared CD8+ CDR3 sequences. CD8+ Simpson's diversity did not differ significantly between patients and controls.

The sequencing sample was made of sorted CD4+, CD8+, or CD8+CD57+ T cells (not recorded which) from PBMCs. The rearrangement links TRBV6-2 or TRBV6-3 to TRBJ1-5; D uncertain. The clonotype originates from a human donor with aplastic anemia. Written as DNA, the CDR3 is TGTGCCAGCAGTTACTTTGAGTCCCCCCAGCGTTTT. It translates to CASSYFESPQRF.